One sample yielded the 3 T cell receptor beta chains listed below, sequenced in a study of blood T cell repertoires in COVID-19. Using immunoSEQ multiplex PCR, the repertoire was profiled, and TCRdb retains in-frame clones only, with some absent. The sample gives 130,000 or so clones, around nine tenths of which show up once; about 2.1% is in the top ten. Specimen: peripheral blood. The receptors shown here come from a man between 65 and 80 years old with active COVID-19.

The genes are TRBV11-2 and TRBJ2-4, with a possible D match to TRBD2 (6 bases). The CDR3 consists of 14 residues. The V gene lost 6 bases and the J gene lost 6 bases, with 15 bases spanning the gap. The germline V gene has CDR1 SGHAT and CDR2 FQNNGV. CDR3 protein: CASRIADYSNIQYF. CDR3 coding DNA: TGTGCCAGCAGAATCGCGGACTATTCAAACATTCAGTACTTC.

This chain uses TRBV6-6 with TRBJ1-1, with TRBD1 matching 8 bases. V was clipped by 7 bases and J by 1 base; unmatched bases: 5. The CDR3 spans 14 residues. Germline-derived CDR1 and CDR2 are MNHNY and SVGAGI (reference sequence). The CDR3 region has the DNA TGTGCCAGCACTCGGACAGGGCGGAACACTGAAGCTTTCTTT. It yields the protein CASTRTGRNTEAFF.

The chain recombines TRBV11-2 with TRBJ1-3; 8 bases are a match to TRBD1. The CDR3 runs 15 residues. J lost 4 bases, V lost 5 bases, and 7 bases had no gene match. The germline V gene encodes CDR1 SGHAT and CDR2 FQNNGV. CDR3 sequence reads: CASSMRTGMGNTIYF. The CDR3, as DNA: TGTGCCAGCAGCATGAGGACAGGGATGGGAAACACCATATATTTT.